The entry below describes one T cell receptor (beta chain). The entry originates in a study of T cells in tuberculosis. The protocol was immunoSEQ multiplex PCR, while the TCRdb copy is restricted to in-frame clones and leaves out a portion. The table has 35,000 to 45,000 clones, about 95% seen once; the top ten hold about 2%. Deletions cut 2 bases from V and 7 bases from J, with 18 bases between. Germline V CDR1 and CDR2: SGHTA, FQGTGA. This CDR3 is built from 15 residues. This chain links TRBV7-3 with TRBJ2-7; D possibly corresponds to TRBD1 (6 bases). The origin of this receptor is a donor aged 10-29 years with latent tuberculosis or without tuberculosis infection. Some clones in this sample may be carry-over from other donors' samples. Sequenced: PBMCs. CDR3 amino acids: CASSLSTDRLGEQYF. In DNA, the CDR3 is TGTGCCAGCAGCTTATCCACTGACAGGCTAGGAGAGCAGTACTTC.